This section outlines one TCR beta chain sequence together with its context. No antigen is known for it. Trimming cost V 1 base and J 3 bases, with 8 bases left between them. Germline values: CDR1 SGHRS, CDR2 YFSETQ. The CDR3 consists of 13 residues. This sample was taken from a study of shared clonotypes between healthy human individuals. About the research overall: CD8 memory received one plate per donor, CD8 naive two, CD4 memory three and CD4 naive three.

A split of CD4+ cells into CD45RA+ naive and CD45RA-negative memory subsets was performed. At the deep level, the assay was run. Using immunoSEQ multiplex PCR, the repertoire was profiled, and TCRdb retains in-frame clones only, with some absent. In the table there are roughly 1,500,000 clones, about 98.5% of which are singletons. The study's findings and limits: Limitation of the genetic and exposure-history diversity represented came from the few donors.

The origin of this receptor is a man aged 25 to 45 in good health. The sample was naive CD4+ T cells sorted from blood. Subset meaning: CD45RA+ positively selected. The chain has TRBV5-1 and TRBJ2-7, with D unclear. The CDR3 DNA sequence: TGCGCCAGCAGCTTGATGGCGTACTACGAGCAGTACTTC. This codes for CASSLMAYYEQYF.